The clone carrying this T cell receptor (beta chain) was counted a single time. Trimming removed 6 bases at V and 1 base at J, with 12 bases between. The CDR3 length is 14 residues. Germline V lookup: CDR1 MNHEY, CDR2 SMNVEV (reference sequence). The data originate from a study of cytomegalovirus exposure and HLA in healthy donors. Among the donors, all were healthy bone marrow donors. Primers for the PCR totalled 60 Vbeta and 13 Jbeta. Original processing methods: Roughly 10 million shared chains were among tens of millions of unique TCR beta chains counted in a later analysis. Method: immunoSEQ multiplex PCR; TCRdb's copy keeps in-frame clones and lacks some. V and J calls and clone size are given by that table; D and trimming were obtained from the DNA. The repertoire holds about 120,000 clones, with 79% as singletons.

The sample consisted of PBMCs. The chain links TRBV27 to TRBJ1-1; D gene uncertain. The clonotype originates from a man between 18 and 29 years old in good health and CMV-seronegative. DNA of the CDR3: TGTGCCAGCAGCTTTAACGGGAGGAACACTGAAGCTTTCTTT. Its translation: CASSFNGRNTEAFF.